This T cell receptor (beta chain) emerged from a study of T cell repertoires in cytomegalovirus infection. The wider study: Carrying CMV and the relevant HLA type showed in public TCR beta signatures. Study-wide results and limits: HLA-C-restricted TCR beta clonotypes specific for CMV led the ex vivo response. Cumulative frequency of public TCR beta families picked out carriers of CMV plus the relevant HLA.

One entry per CDR3 protein, called by TCRdb with MiXCR from the reads. The data show about 100,000 distinct CDR3 sequences, 20% to 25% seen once. Per the germline V gene, CDR1 is SGHNT and CDR2 is YYREEE (reference sequence). The V segment lost 4 bases and the J segment 5 bases; nucleotides outside the gene matches: 4. This CDR3 has 14 residues. This clonotype was seen repeatedly, ten times or more. Its antigen is undetermined. Sequencing was done on a sample of CD8+ T cells from PBMCs. J is TRBJ1-1 and V is TRBV5-4; 11 bases match TRBD1. The TCR sequence derives from a human donor in good health (CMV status not recorded). Some clones in this sample may be carry-over from other donors' samples. CDR3 sequence reads: CASSLGTGGTEAFF. Here the CDR3 DNA reads TGTGCCAGCAGCCTCGGGACAGGGGGTACTGAAGCTTTCTTT. The variable domain in full, completed from reference TRBV5-4 and TRBJ1-1, reads ETGVTQSPTHLIKTRGQQVTLRCSSQSGHNTVSWYQQALGQGPQFIFQYYREEENGRGNFPPRFSGLQFPNYSSELNVNALELDDSALYLCASSLGTGGTEAFFGQGTRLTVV.